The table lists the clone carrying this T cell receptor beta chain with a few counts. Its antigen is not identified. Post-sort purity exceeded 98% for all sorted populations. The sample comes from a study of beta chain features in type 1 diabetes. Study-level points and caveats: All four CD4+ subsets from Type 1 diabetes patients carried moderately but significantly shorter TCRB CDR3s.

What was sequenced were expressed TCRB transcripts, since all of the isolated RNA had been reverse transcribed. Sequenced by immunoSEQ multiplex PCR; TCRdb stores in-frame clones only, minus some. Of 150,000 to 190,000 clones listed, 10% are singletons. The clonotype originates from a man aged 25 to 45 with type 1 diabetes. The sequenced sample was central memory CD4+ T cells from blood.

CDR3 nucleotides: TGTGCCAGCTCACCGTTGAGGGGGACTGAAGCTTTCTTT. Protein: CASSPLRGTEAFF. This chain links TRBV18 with TRBJ1-1, with D perhaps matching TRBD1 (6 bases). V was cut by 3 bases and J by 5 bases, with 10 bases left in between. CDR1 is KGHSH, CDR2 LQKENI, per germline. The CDR3 extends over 13 amino acids.